The rows below give T cell receptor beta chains drawn from one sample of a study of T-cell reconstitution after alpha-beta-depleted transplantation in children. From the PCR reads, TCRdb called clonotypes with MiXCR, one entry per CDR3 protein. Of approximately 500,000 distinct CDR3 sequences listed, about 10% are singletons. The source was PBMCs, collected before TCRalphabeta/CD19-depleted stem cell transplant. These receptors were obtained from a child aged 2 to 9 with inherited bone marrow failure, due to receive a stem cell transplant. The CDR3 runs from the conserved cysteine through the conserved F or W. D genes are given only for firm matches. Some rows mark clone size as missing; the rest say once, few, many or name a class of expanded clone.

TRBV25-1	many	TRBJ2-2	TRBD1	CASRAGTGGTGELFF	TGTGCCAGCAGGGCAGGGACAGGGGGGACCGGGGAGCTGTTTTTT
TRBV7-6	many	TRBJ2-1	-	CASSLPLGVQFF	TGTGCCAGCAGCTTACCCCTGGGGGTGCAGTTCTTC
TRBV21-1	many	TRBJ2-1	-	CASSKGVLTSGRGHEQFF	TGTGCCAGCAGCAAAGGAGTTCTGACTAGCGGGAGAGGTCATGAGCAGTTCTTC
TRBV7-2	many	TRBJ2-7	-	CASSLKVETQQYF	TGTGCCAGCAGCTTAAAGGTAGAAACCCAGCAGTACTTC
TRBV14	many	TRBJ2-5	TRBD2	CASSQEPGGTQYF	TGTGCCAGCAGCCAAGAACCGGGGGGGACCCAGTACTTC
TRBV12-3/TRBV12-4	many	TRBJ2-5	TRBD2	CASSRFRLAGGGETQYF	TGTGCCAGCAGTAGGTTCCGACTAGCGGGAGGGGGAGAGACCCAGTACTTC
TRBV11-2	many	TRBJ2-5	-	CASSLVDGQETQYF	TGTGCCAGCAGCTTAGTGGATGGCCAAGAGACCCAGTACTTC
TRBV6-1	many	TRBJ1-3	-	CASSFGGVGNTIYF	TGTGCCAGCAGCTTTGGAGGGGTAGGAAACACCATATATTTT
TRBV12-3/TRBV12-4	few	TRBJ1-1	-	CASSFGRVTEAFF	TGTGCCAGCAGTTTTGGCAGGGTTACTGAAGCTTTCTTT
TRBV28	many	TRBJ2-4	TRBD2	CASSPAGLGVGIQYF	TGTGCCAGCAGTCCGGCGGGACTAGGGGTTGGCATTCAGTACTTC
TRBV20-1	few	TRBJ2-2	TRBD2	CSASLPLAGGPLHGELFF	TGCAGTGCGTCCCTACCACTAGCGGGAGGGCCCCTTCACGGGGAGCTGTTTTTT
TRBV19	many	TRBJ2-1	TRBD1	CASSLRTGSYNEQFF	TGTGCCAGTAGTCTCCGGACAGGATCCTACAATGAGCAGTTCTTC
TRBV3-1	many	TRBJ2-1	-	CASSPWVVVGTDEQFF	TGTGCCAGCAGCCCATGGGTGGTAGTGGGGACGGATGAGCAGTTCTTC
TRBV7-2	many	TRBJ2-3	TRBD2	CASSARLAGGFRADTQYF	TGTGCCAGCAGCGCTAGGCTAGCGGGAGGTTTTAGGGCAGATACGCAGTATTTT
TRBV6-5	-	TRBJ2-6	-	CASSFKGAGRANVLTF	TGTGCCAGCAGTTTCAAGGGGGCGGGGAGGGCCAACGTCCTGACTTTC
TRBV5-1	many	TRBJ2-3	-	CASSLGLDTDTQYF	TGCGCCAGCAGCTTGGGACTAGACACAGATACGCAGTATTTT